These T cell receptor beta chains were read from a single sample in a study of T cells after yellow fever vaccination. TCRdb independently ran MiXCR on the 5' RACE reads; one entry per CDR3 protein. Here the sample spans about 120,000 distinct CDR3 sequences, roughly 15% being singletons. Source: CD8+ T cells sorted from PBMCs, taken 5 days after the yellow fever booster vaccination. These TCRs come from a man younger than 30 who received the YFV17D yellow fever vaccine. Each CDR3 is given with its conserved first and last residue. The order of the fields is J gene, D gene, V gene, clone size, CDR3 protein, CDR3 DNA. The D gene is left open where the match is weak. Clone size, where shown, is once, few, many, or a class for clones that have expanded.

TRBJ2-7	TRBD1	TRBV7-2	.	CASSLGQGTYEQYF	TGTGCCAGCAGCTTAGGACAGGGGACCTACGAGCAGTACTTC
TRBJ2-1	.	TRBV2	few	CASSGLGGNEQFF	TGTGCCAGCAGTGGTCTGGGGGGCAATGAGCAGTTCTTC
TRBJ2-7	TRBD2	TRBV15	few	CATSRDGGSYEQYF	TGTGCCACCAGCAGAGACGGGGGGTCCTACGAGCAGTACTTC
TRBJ1-5	.	TRBV7-8	.	CASSAWTTQPQHF	TGTGCCAGCAGCGCATGGACAACTCAGCCCCAGCATTTT
TRBJ2-7	TRBD2	TRBV7-8	.	CASSLRSSGGGEQYF	TGTGCCAGCAGCTTAAGGTCGAGCGGGGGGGGCGAGCAGTACTTC
TRBJ1-1	TRBD1	TRBV6-2/TRBV6-3	few	CASTQGGTEAFF	TGTGCCAGCACCCAGGGGGGAACTGAAGCTTTCTTT
TRBJ2-7	TRBD1	TRBV5-5	.	CASSSRQGAPSYEQYF	TGTGCCAGCAGCTCTAGACAGGGCGCACCCTCCTACGAGCAGTACTTC
TRBJ2-5	TRBD2	TRBV6-1	few	CASSEWGLAGEKETQYF	TGTGCCAGCAGTGAATGGGGGCTAGCGGGGGAAAAAGAGACCCAGTACTTC
TRBJ2-7	.	TRBV6-2/TRBV6-3	few	CASSHPRDPNYEQYF	TGTGCCAGCAGTCACCCCCGGGACCCAAACTACGAGCAGTACTTC
TRBJ1-6	.	TRBV7-9	.	CASSKDPGFSPLHF	TGTGCCAGCAGCAAAGATCCAGGGTTTTCACCCCTCCACTTT
TRBJ1-2	TRBD1	TRBV29-1	few	CSVVGTVFSYGYTF	TGCAGCGTTGTCGGGACAGTATTCAGCTATGGCTACACCTTC
TRBJ2-3	TRBD2	TRBV7-3	few	CASSPRLAGMTDTQYF	TGTGCCAGCAGTCCGAGACTAGCGGGGATGACAGATACGCAGTATTTT
TRBJ2-5	.	TRBV4-3	few	CASSQETFTETQYF	TGCGCCAGCAGCCAAGAGACGTTCACGGAGACCCAGTACTTC
TRBJ2-1	.	TRBV6-1	.	CASTSDSYNEQFF	TGTGCCAGCACCTCCGATTCTTACAATGAGCAGTTCTTC
TRBJ2-2	.	TRBV4-3	.	CASSQGSTGELFF	TGCGCCAGCAGCCAGGGGAGCACCGGGGAGCTGTTTTTT
TRBJ2-1	TRBD1	TRBV12-3/TRBV12-4	many	CASSPGQGGGNEQFF	TGTGCCAGCAGCCCTGGACAGGGGGGAGGGAATGAGCAGTTCTTC
TRBJ2-1	.	TRBV18	few	CASSPSVSGTDNEQFF	TGTGCCAGCTCACCATCGGTATCGGGGACCGACAATGAGCAGTTCTTC
TRBJ1-1	.	TRBV4-3	few	CASSQEGFGGDNTEAFF	TGCGCCAGCAGCCAAGAAGGCTTTGGAGGGGATAACACTGAAGCTTTCTTT
TRBJ2-3	TRBD1	TRBV5-1	many	CASSLGQGGTDTQYF	TGCGCCAGCAGCCTAGGACAGGGAGGAACAGATACGCAGTATTTT
TRBJ2-3	TRBD2	TRBV5-1	.	CASSPRTSGGVMVTDTQYF	TGCGCCAGCAGCCCAAGGACTAGCGGGGGGGTTATGGTCACAGATACGCAGTATTTT
TRBJ2-1	.	TRBV9	few	CASSVARGGYNEQFF	TGTGCCAGCAGCGTAGCTAGGGGGGGCTACAATGAGCAGTTCTTC
TRBJ2-2	.	TRBV9	.	CASSVEVAANTGELFF	TGTGCCAGCAGCGTAGAGGTGGCAGCGAACACCGGGGAGCTGTTTTTT
TRBJ2-1	.	TRBV20-1	.	CSVPGEWNEQFF	TGCAGCGTCCCGGGGGAGTGGAATGAGCAGTTCTTC
TRBJ1-3	.	TRBV29-1	.	CSVTGSRSGNTIYF	TGCAGCGTTACGGGCAGCCGCTCTGGAAACACCATATATTTT
TRBJ1-1	.	TRBV5-1	few	CASSLAYTGRDTEAFF	TGCGCCAGCAGCTTGGCCTATACAGGGAGGGACACTGAAGCTTTCTTT
TRBJ2-7	.	TRBV7-6	.	CASSPPGGKQYF	TGTGCCAGCAGCCCCCCTGGGGGCAAGCAGTACTTC
TRBJ2-4	TRBD2	TRBV7-9	few	CASSTGTSGGARNIQYF	TGTGCCAGCAGCACCGGGACTAGCGGGGGGGCAAGAAACATTCAGTACTTC
TRBJ2-2	TRBD1	TRBV5-4	.	CASGSTGWELFF	TGTGCCAGCGGTTCGACAGGGTGGGAGCTGTTTTTT
TRBJ1-1	.	TRBV25-1	few	CASGFGGTEAFF	TGTGCCAGCGGATTTGGAGGCACTGAAGCTTTCTTT
TRBJ2-5	.	TRBV6-2/TRBV6-3	.	CASSYSGRGLETQYF	TGTGCCAGCAGTTACTCCGGCAGGGGCCTGGAGACCCAGTACTTC
TRBJ2-1	TRBD2	TRBV27	few	CASRQIAGGPAEQFF	TGTGCCAGCAGACAAATAGCGGGGGGACCGGCTGAGCAGTTCTTC
TRBJ1-6	.	TRBV5-6	.	CASTTNAGPGNSPLHF	TGTGCCAGCACCACTAACGCCGGTCCAGGGAATTCACCCCTCCACTTT
TRBJ2-5	.	TRBV5-5	few	CASSLGGPDHFGETQYF	TGTGCCAGCAGCTTGGGTGGGCCGGACCACTTTGGAGAGACCCAGTACTTC
TRBJ2-2	.	TRBV6-5	many	CASSYGENTGELFF	TGTGCCAGCAGTTACGGAGAGAACACCGGGGAGCTGTTTTTT
TRBJ2-3	TRBD1	TRBV5-6	.	CASSFPLGQGATDTQYF	TGTGCCAGCAGCTTTCCACTCGGACAGGGGGCAACAGATACGCAGTATTTT
TRBJ1-3	.	TRBV7-6	.	CASRGTGVLSENTIYF	TGTGCCAGCAGGGGCACCGGGGTTCTCAGTGAAAACACCATATATTTT
TRBJ2-7	.	TRBV4-1	.	CASSQEWARGHEQYF	TGCGCCAGCAGCCAAGAGTGGGCGCGAGGGCACGAGCAGTACTTC
TRBJ1-5	.	TRBV18	.	CASSPGGVRGNQPQHF	TGTGCCAGCTCACCAGGGGGGGTGAGAGGCAATCAGCCCCAGCATTTT
TRBJ1-1	.	TRBV9	.	CASSPSEGPNTEAFF	TGTGCCAGCAGCCCCTCTGAGGGCCCAAACACTGAAGCTTTCTTT
TRBJ2-1	.	TRBV12-3/TRBV12-4	.	CASRPAVLGIEQFF	TGTGCCAGCAGACCCGCTGTCCTGGGGATTGAGCAGTTCTTC
TRBJ2-7	TRBD1	TRBV4-1	.	CASSQEPGTVDYEQYF	TGCGCCAGCAGCCAAGAACCCGGGACAGTGGACTACGAGCAGTACTTC
TRBJ2-7	.	TRBV20-1	.	CSARDRGRESYEQYF	TGCAGTGCTAGAGATCGGGGACGGGAATCCTACGAGCAGTACTTC
TRBJ2-2	.	TRBV5-1	.	CASSSNRERSTGELFF	TGCGCCAGCAGCTCAAACCGGGAGCGGAGCACCGGGGAGCTGTTTTTT
TRBJ2-7	TRBD1	TRBV23-1	few	CASSLGQPFVNYEQYF	TGCGCCAGCAGCCTGGGACAGCCTTTCGTAAACTACGAGCAGTACTTC
TRBJ1-1	.	TRBV10-3	.	CAISESAGISTEAFF	TGTGCCATCAGTGAGTCGGCAGGGATAAGCACTGAAGCTTTCTTT
TRBJ2-7	.	TRBV7-9	few	CASSLQGSDYEQYF	TGTGCCAGCAGCTTACAGGGTTCCGACTACGAGCAGTACTTC
TRBJ2-1	TRBD2	TRBV6-2/TRBV6-3	.	CASSPTTSGEQFF	TGTGCCAGCAGTCCGACTACTAGCGGGGAGCAGTTCTTC
TRBJ2-3	.	TRBV28	few	CASSITDTQYF	TGTGCCAGCAGCATAACAGATACGCAGTATTTT
TRBJ1-6	TRBD1	TRBV4-1	many	CASSQDPGTGGQSPLHF	TGCGCCAGCAGCCAAGATCCAGGGACAGGGGGTCAATCACCCCTCCACTTT
TRBJ2-7	.	TRBV7-8	.	CASSSPLGASEQYF	TGTGCCAGCAGCTCCCCGTTGGGGGCGAGCGAGCAGTACTTC
TRBJ2-3	.	TRBV11-1	few	CASSLNRALGTDTQYF	TGTGCCAGCAGCTTGAACCGGGCCCTAGGGACAGATACGCAGTATTTT
TRBJ1-2	TRBD1	TRBV3-1	few	CASSPGQPYGYTF	TGTGCCAGCAGCCCGGGACAGCCCTATGGCTACACCTTC
TRBJ1-5	TRBD1	TRBV28	.	CASTQLGQGHQPQHF	TGTGCCAGCACCCAACTGGGACAGGGACACCAGCCCCAGCATTTT
TRBJ2-1	.	TRBV7-9	few	CASSSPPFHEQFF	TGTGCCAGCAGTTCTCCGCCTTTCCATGAGCAGTTCTTC
TRBJ2-2	.	TRBV7-9	few	CASSPLGTGELFF	TGTGCCAGCAGCCCTCTGGGCACCGGGGAGCTGTTTTTT
TRBJ1-6	.	TRBV6-4	few	CASSDGGWGSPLHF	TGTGCCAGCAGTGATGGGGGCTGGGGTTCACCCCTCCACTTT
TRBJ2-5	.	TRBV11-2	few	CASSALLGQETQYF	TGTGCCAGCAGCGCGTTGTTGGGGCAAGAGACCCAGTACTTC